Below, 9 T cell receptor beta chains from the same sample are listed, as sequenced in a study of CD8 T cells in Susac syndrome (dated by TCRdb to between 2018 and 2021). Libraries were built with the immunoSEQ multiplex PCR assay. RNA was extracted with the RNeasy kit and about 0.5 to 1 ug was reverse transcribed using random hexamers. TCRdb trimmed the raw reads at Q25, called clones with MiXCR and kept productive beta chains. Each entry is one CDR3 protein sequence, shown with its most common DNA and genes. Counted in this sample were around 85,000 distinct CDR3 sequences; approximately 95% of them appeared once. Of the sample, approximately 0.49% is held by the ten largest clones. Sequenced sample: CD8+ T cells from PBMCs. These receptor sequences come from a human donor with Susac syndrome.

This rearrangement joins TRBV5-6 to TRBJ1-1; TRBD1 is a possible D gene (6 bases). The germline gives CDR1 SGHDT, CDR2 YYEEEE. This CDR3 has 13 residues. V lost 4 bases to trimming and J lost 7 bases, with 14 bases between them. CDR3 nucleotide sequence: TGTGCCAGCAGCGCCCAGGGGACGGGTGAAGCTTTCTTT. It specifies CASSAQGTGEAFF.

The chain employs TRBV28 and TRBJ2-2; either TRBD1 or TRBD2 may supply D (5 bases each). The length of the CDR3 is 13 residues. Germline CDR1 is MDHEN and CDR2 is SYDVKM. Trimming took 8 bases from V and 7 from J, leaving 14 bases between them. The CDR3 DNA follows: TGTGCCAGCCGGGGCCTAGCAATCGGGGAGCTGTTTTTT. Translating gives CASRGLAIGELFF.

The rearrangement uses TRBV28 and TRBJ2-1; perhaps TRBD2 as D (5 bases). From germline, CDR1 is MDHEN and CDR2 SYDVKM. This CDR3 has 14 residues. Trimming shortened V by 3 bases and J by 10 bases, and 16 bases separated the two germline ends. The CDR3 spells CASSFRTPFGEQFF. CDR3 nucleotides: TGTGCCAGCAGTTTTAGGACTCCCTTTGGGGAGCAGTTCTTC.

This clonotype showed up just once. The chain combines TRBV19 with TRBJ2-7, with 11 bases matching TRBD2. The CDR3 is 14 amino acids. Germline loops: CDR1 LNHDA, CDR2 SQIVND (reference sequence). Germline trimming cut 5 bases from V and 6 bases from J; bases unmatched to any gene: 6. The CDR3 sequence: CASSPGTSGFEQYF. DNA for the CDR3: TGTGCCAGTAGTCCCGGGACTAGCGGTTTCGAGCAGTACTTC.

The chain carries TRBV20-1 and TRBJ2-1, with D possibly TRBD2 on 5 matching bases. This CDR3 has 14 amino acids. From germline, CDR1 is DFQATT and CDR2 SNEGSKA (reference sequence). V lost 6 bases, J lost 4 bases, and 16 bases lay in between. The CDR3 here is CSALDETIYNEQFF. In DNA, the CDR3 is TGCAGTGCCCTTGACGAGACTATATACAATGAGCAGTTCTTC.

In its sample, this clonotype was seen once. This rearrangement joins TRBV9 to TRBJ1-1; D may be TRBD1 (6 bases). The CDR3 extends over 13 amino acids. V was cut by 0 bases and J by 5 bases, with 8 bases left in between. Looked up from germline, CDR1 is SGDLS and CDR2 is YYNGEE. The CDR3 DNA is TGTGCCAGCAGCGTAGAGGGGGGGACTGAAGCTTTCTTT. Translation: CASSVEGGTEAFF.

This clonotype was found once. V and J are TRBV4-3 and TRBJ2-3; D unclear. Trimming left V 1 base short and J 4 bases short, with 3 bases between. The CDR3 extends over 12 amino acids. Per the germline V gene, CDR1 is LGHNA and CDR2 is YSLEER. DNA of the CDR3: TGCGCCAGCAGCCAAGTGCCAGATACGCAGTATTTT. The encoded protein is CASSQVPDTQYF.

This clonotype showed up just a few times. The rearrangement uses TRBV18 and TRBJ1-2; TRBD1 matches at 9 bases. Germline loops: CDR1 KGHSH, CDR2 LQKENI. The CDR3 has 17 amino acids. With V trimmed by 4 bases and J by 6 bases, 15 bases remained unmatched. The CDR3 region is CASSLLVPGQGGDGYTF. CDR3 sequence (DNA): TGTGCCAGCTCACTCCTCGTCCCGGGACAGGGCGGAGATGGCTACACCTTC.

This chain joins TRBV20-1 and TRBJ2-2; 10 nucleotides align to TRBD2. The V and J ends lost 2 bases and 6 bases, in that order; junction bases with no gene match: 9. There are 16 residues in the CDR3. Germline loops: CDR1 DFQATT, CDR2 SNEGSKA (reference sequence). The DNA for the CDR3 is TGCAGTGCTAGACCTGAAGCGGGAGGGCCCGCCGGGGAGCTGTTTTTT. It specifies CSARPEAGGPAGELFF.